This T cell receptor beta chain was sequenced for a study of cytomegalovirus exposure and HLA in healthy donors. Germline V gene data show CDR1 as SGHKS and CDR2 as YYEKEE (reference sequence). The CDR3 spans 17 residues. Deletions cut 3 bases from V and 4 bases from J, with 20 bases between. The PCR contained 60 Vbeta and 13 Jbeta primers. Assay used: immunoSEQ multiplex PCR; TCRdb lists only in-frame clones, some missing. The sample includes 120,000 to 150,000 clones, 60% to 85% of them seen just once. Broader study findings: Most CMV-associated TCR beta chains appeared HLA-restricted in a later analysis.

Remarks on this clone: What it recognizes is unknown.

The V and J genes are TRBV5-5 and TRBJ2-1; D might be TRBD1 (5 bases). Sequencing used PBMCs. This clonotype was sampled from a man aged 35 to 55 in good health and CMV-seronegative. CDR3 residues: CASSSGTPQGPYNEQFF. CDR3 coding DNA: TGTGCCAGCAGCTCCGGAACCCCCCAGGGCCCGTACAATGAGCAGTTCTTC.